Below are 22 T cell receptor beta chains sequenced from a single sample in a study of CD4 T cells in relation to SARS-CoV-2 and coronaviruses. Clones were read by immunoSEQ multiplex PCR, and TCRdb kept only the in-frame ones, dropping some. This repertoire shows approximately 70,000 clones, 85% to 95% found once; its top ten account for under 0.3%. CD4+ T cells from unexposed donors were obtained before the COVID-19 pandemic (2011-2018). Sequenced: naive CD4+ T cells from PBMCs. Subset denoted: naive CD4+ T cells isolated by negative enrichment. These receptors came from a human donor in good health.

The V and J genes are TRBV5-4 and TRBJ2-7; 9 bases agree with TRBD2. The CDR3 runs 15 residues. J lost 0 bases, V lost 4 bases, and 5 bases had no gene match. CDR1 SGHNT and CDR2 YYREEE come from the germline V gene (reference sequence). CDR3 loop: CASSPGGGDSYEQYF. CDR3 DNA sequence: TGTGCCAGCAGCCCTGGCGGGGGGGACTCCTACGAGCAGTACTTC.

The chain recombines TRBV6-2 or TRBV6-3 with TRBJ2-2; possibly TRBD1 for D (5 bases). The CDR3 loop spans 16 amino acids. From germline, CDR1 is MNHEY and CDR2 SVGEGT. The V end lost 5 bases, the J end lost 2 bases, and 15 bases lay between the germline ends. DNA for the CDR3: TGTGCCAGCAGTCTTCCCCAGGGTAGCAACACCGGGGAGCTGTTTTTT. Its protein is CASSLPQGSNTGELFF.

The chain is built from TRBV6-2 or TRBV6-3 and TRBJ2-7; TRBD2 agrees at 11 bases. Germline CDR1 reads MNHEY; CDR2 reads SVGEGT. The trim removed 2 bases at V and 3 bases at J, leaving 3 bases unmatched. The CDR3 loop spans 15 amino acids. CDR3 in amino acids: CASSYGTSGDYEQYF. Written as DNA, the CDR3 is TGTGCCAGCAGTTACGGGACTAGCGGTGACTACGAGCAGTACTTC.

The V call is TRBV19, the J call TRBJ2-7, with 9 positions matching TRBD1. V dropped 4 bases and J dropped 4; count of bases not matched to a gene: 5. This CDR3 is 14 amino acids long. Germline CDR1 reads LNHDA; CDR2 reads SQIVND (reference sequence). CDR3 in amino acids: CASSKGTGLYEQYF. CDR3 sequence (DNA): TGTGCCAGTAGTAAGGGGACAGGGCTATACGAGCAGTACTTC. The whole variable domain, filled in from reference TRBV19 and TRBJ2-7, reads DGGITQSPKYLFRKEGQNVTLSCEQNLNHDAMYWYRQDPGQGLRLIYYSQIVNDFQKGDIAEGYSVSREKKESFPLTVTSAQKNPTAFYLCASSKGTGLYEQYFGPGTRLTVT.

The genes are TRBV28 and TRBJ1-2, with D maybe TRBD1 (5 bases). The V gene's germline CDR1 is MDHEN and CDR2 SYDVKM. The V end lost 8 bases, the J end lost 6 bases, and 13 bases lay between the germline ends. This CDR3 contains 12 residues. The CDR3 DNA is TGTGCCAGCTGGGACCCCGGGGATGGCTACACCTTC. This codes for CASWDPGDGYTF.

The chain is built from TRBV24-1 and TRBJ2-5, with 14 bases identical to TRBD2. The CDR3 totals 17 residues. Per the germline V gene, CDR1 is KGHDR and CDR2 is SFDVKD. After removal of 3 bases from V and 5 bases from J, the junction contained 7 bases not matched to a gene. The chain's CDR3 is CATSDPGTSGGGETQYF. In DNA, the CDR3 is TGTGCCACCAGTGATCCGGGGACTAGCGGGGGTGGGGAGACCCAGTACTTC.

The DNA of the CDR3 is TGTGCCAGCAGTCCCGGACGCCGCGGCAATCAGCCCCAGCATTTT. This sequence encodes CASSPGRRGNQPQHF. The chain carries TRBV6-2 or TRBV6-3 and TRBJ1-5; D ambiguous. Trimming pared 5 bases from V and 2 bases from J, leaving 13 bases between. Germline CDR1 is MNHEY and CDR2 is SVGEGT. The CDR3 contains 15 residues.

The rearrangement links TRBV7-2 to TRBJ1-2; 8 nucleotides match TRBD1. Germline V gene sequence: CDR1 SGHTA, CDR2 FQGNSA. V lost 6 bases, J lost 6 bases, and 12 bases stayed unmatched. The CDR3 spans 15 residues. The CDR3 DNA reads TGTGCCAGCAGTCAACGTGAGGTGGGACAGGATGGCTACACCTTC. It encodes CASSQREVGQDGYTF. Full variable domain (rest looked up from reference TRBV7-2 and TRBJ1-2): GAGVSQSPSNKVTEKGKDVELRCDPISGHTALYWYRQSLGQGLEFLIYFQGNSAPDKSGLPSDRFSAERTGGSVSTLTIQRTQQEDSAVYLCASSQREVGQDGYTFGSGTRLTVV.

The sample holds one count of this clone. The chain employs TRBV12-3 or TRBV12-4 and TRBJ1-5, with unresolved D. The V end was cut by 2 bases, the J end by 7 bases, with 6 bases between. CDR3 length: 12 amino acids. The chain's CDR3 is CASSLPPQPQHF. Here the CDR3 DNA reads TGTGCCAGCAGTTTACCTCCCCAGCCCCAGCATTTT.

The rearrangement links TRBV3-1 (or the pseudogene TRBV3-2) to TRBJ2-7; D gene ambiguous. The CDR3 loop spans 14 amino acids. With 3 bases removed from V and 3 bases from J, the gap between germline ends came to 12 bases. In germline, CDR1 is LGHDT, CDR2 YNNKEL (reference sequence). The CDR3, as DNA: TGTGCCAGCAGCCAGAGAATGACAATCTACGAGCAGTACTTC. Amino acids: CASSQRMTIYEQYF.

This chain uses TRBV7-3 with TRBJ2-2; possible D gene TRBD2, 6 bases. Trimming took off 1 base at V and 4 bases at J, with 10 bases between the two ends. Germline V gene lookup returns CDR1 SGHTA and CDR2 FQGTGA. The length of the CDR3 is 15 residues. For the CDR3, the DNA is TGTGCCAGCAGCTTAATCGGGAGTAGCACCGGGGAGCTGTTTTTT. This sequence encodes CASSLIGSSTGELFF.

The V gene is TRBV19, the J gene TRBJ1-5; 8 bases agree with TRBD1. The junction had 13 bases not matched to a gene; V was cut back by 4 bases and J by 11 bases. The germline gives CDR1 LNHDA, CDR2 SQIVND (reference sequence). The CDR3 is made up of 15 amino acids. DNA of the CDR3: TGTGCCAGTAGTACGGGTCAGGGGGCCACATCGTCCCAGCATTTT. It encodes CASSTGQGATSSQHF.

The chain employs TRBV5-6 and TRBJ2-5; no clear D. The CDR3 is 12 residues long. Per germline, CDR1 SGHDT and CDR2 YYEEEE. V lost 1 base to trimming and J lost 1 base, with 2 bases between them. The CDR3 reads CASSLPQETQYF. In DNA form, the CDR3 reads TGTGCCAGCAGCTTGCCCCAAGAGACCCAGTACTTC.

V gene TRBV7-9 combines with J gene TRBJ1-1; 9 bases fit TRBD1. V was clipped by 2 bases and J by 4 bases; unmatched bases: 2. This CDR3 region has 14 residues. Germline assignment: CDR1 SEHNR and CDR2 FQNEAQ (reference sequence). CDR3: CASSLTGGITEAFF. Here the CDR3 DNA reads TGTGCCAGCAGCTTAACAGGGGGCATCACTGAAGCTTTCTTT.

The CDR3 loop reads CASVFGSYNEQFF. The CDR3 DNA reads as TGTGCCAGCGTCTTCGGCTCCTACAATGAGCAGTTCTTC. V usage is TRBV28 and J usage is TRBJ2-1; D gene uncertain. The CDR3 has 13 residues. The germline CDR1 and CDR2 sequences are MDHEN and SYDVKM. The V gene lost 8 bases and the J gene lost 0 bases, with 8 bases spanning the gap.

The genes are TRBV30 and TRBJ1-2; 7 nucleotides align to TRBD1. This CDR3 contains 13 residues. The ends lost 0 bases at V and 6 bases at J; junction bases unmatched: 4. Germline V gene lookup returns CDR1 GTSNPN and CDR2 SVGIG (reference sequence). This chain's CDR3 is CAWSVTGVHGYTF. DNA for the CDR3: TGTGCCTGGAGTGTAACAGGGGTCCATGGCTACACCTTC.

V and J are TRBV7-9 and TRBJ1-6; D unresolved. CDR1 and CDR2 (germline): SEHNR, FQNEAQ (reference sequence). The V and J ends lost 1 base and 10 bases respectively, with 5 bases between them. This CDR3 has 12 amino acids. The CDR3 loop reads CASSLEGSPLHF. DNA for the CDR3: TGTGCCAGCAGCTTAGAAGGCTCACCCCTCCACTTT.

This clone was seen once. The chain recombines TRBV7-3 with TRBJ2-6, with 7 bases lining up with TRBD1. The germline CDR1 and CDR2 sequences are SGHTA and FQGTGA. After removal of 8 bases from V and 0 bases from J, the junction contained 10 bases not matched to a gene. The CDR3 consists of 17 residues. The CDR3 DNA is TGTGCCAGCTCCGGTACCGGGACAGCCTCTGGGGCCAACGTCCTGACTTTC. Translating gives CASSGTGTASGANVLTF. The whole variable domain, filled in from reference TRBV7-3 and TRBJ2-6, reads GAGVSQTPSNKVTEKGKYVELRCDPISGHTALYWYRQSLGQGPEFLIYFQGTGAADDSGLPNDRFFAVRPEGSVSTLKIQRTERGDSAVYLCASSGTGTASGANVLTFGAGSRLTVL.

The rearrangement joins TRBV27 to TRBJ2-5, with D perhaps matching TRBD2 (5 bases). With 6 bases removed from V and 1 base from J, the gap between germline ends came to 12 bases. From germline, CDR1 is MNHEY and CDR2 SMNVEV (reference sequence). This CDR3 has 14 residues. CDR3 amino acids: CASSTRAIQETQYF. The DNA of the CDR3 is TGTGCCAGCAGCACGAGGGCGATCCAAGAGACCCAGTACTTC.

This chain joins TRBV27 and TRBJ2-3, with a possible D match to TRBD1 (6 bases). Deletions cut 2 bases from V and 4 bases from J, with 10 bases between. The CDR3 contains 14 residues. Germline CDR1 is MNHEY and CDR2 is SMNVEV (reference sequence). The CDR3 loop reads CASSLTGLSDTQYF. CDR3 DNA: TGTGCCAGCAGTTTAACAGGGTTGTCAGATACGCAGTATTTT.

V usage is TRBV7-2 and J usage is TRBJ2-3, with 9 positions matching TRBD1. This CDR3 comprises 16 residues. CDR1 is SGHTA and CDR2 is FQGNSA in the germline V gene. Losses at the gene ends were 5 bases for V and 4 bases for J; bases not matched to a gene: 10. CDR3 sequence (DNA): TGTGCCAGCAGCCCCTCCGGGACAGGGCTTGCAGATACGCAGTATTTT. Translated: CASSPSGTGLADTQYF.

The CDR3 DNA is TGTGCCAGCAGCGCAGACAGGGGAACATACGAAGAAGCTTTCTTT. Protein product: CASSADRGTYEEAFF. V and J are TRBV9 and TRBJ1-1; 8 nucleotides align to TRBD1. The CDR3 is made up of 15 amino acids. CDR1 SGDLS and CDR2 YYNGEE come from the germline V gene. After removal of 3 bases from V and 8 bases from J, the junction contained 12 bases not matched to a gene.